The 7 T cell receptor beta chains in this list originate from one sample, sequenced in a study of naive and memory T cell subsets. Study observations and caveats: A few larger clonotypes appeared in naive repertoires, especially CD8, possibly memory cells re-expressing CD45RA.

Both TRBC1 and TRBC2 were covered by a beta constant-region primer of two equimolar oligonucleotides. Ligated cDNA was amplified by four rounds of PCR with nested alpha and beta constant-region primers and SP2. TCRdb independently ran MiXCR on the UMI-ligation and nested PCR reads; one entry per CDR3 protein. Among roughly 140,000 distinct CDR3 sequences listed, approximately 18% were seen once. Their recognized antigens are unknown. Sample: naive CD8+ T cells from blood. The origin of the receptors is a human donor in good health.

The CDR3 protein is CASSSGTPYNEQFF. CDR3 DNA: TGTGCCAGCAGTAGCGGGACCCCCTACAATGAGCAGTTCTTC. This chain joins TRBV9 and TRBJ2-1, with 8 nucleotides matching TRBD2. The V gene's germline CDR1 is SGDLS and CDR2 YYNGEE. V dropped 5 bases and J dropped 2; count of bases not matched to a gene: 3. There are 14 residues in the CDR3.

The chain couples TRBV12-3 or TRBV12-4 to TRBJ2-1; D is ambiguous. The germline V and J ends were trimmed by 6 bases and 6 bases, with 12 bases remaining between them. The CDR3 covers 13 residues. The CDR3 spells CASSHNPINEQFF. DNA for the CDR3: TGTGCCAGCAGCCACAACCCCATCAATGAGCAGTTCTTC.

The CDR3 reads CASSDGQGFYNEQFF. The CDR3 DNA reads TGTGCCAGCTCAGACGGACAGGGTTTCTACAATGAGCAGTTCTTC. The V and J genes are TRBV18 and TRBJ2-1; 8 bases are shared with TRBD1. In germline, CDR1 is KGHSH, CDR2 LQKENI. The CDR3 is 15 residues long. Germline trimming cut 5 bases from V and 3 bases from J; bases unmatched to any gene: 6.

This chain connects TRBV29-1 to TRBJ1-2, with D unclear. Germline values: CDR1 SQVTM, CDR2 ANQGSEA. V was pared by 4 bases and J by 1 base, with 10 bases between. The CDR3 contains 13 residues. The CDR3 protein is CSVVGLLNYGYTF. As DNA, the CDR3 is TGCAGCGTTGTTGGTTTGCTTAACTATGGCTACACCTTC. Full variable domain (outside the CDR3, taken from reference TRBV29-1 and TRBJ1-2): SAVISQKPSRDICQRGTSLTIQCQVDSQVTMMFWYRQQPGQSLTLIATANQGSEATYESGFVIDKFPISRPNLTFSTLTVSNMSPEDSSIYLCSVVGLLNYGYTFGSGTRLTVV.

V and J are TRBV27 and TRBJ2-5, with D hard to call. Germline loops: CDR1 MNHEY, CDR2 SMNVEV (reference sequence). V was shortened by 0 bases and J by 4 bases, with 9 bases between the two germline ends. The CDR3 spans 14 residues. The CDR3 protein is CASSLSARGETQYF. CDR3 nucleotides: TGTGCCAGCAGTTTATCCGCTAGAGGAGAGACCCAGTACTTC.

This CDR3 is CSVGPGTENYGYTF. In DNA form, the CDR3 reads TGCAGCGTTGGGCCCGGGACCGAGAACTATGGCTACACCTTC. The chain uses TRBV29-1 and TRBJ1-2, with a weak D call TRBD1 (5 bases). Germline V CDR1 and CDR2: SQVTM, ANQGSEA. The V end lost 4 bases, the J end lost 2 bases, and 14 bases lay between the germline ends. The CDR3 runs to 14 residues.

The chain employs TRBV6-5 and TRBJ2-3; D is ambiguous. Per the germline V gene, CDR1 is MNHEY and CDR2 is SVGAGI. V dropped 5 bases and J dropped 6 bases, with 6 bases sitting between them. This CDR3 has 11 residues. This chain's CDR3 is CASSTPDTQYF. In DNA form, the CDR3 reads TGTGCCAGCAGTACACCGGATACGCAGTATTTT.